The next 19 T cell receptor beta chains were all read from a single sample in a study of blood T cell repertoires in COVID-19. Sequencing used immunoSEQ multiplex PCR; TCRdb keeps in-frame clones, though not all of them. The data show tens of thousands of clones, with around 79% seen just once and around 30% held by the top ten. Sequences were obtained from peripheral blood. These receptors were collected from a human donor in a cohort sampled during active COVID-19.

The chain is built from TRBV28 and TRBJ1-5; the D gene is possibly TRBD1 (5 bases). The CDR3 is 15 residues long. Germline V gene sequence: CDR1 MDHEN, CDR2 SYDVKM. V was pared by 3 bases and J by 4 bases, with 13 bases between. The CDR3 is CASSFGRVGNQPQHF. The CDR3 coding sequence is TGTGCCAGCAGTTTCGGCAGGGTAGGAAATCAGCCCCAGCATTTT.

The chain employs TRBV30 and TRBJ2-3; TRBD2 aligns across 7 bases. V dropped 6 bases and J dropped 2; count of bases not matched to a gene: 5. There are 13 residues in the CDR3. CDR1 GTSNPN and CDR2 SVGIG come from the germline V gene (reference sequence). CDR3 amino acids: CACSGTTTDTQYF. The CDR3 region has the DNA TGTGCCTGTTCCGGGACTACCACAGATACGCAGTATTTT. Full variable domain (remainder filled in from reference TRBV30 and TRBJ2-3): SQTIHQWPATLVQPVGSPLSLECTVEGTSNPNLYWYRQAAGRGLQLLFYSVGIGQISSEVPQNLSASRPQDRQFILSSKKLLLSDSGFYLCACSGTTTDTQYFGPGTRLTVL.

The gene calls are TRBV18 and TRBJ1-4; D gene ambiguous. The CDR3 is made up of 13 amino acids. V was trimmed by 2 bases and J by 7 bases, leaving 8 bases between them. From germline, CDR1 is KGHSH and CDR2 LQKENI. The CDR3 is CASSPGQAEKLFF. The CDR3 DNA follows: TGTGCCAGCTCACCAGGGCAGGCTGAAAAACTGTTTTTT.

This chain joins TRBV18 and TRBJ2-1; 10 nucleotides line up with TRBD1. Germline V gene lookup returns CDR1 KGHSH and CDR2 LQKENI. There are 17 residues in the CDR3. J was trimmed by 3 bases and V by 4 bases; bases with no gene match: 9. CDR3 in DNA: TGTGCCAGCTCACTTTCCGGGACAGGGGCCCTCTACAATGAGCAGTTCTTC. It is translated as CASSLSGTGALYNEQFF.

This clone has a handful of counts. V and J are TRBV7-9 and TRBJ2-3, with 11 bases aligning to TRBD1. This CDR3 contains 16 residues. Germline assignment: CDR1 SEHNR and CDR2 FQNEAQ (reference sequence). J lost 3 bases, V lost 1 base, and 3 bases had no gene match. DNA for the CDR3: TGTGCCAGCAGCTTAGTTGGGGACAGGGGGACAGATACGCAGTATTTT. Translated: CASSLVGDRGTDTQYF.

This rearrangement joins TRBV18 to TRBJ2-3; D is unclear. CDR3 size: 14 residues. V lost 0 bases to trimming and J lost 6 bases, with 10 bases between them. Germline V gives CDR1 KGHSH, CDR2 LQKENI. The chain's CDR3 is CASSPPAQWDTQYF. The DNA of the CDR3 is TGTGCCAGCTCACCACCCGCTCAGTGGGATACGCAGTATTTT.

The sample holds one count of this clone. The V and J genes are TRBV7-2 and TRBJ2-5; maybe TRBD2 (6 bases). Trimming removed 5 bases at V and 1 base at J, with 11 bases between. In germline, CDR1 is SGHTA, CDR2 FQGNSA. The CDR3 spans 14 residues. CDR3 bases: TGTGCCAGCAGCCCCGGGGGTCTCCAAGAGACCCAGTACTTC. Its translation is CASSPGGLQETQYF.

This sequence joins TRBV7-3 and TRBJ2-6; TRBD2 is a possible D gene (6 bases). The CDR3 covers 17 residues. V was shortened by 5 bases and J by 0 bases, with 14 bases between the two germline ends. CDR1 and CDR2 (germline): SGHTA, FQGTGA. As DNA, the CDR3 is TGTGCCAGCAGCCCCTCGGACGGGAGCTCTGGGGCCAACGTCCTGACTTTC. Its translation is CASSPSDGSSGANVLTF.

In nucleotides, the CDR3 is TGTGCCAGCAGTACTTCTTACTTGGACAGGGGGCAATCCGACTATGGCTACACCTTC. It specifies CASSTSYLDRGQSDYGYTF. The gene calls are TRBV27 and TRBJ1-2, with 11 bases lining up with TRBD1. In germline, CDR1 is MNHEY, CDR2 SMNVEV (reference sequence). The CDR3 is 19 amino acids. Unmatched junction bases numbered 17, after V lost 5 bases and J lost 3 bases.

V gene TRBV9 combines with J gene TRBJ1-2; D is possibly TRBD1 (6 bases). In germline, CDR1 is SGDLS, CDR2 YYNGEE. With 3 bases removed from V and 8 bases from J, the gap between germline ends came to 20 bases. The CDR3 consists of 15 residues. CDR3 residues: CASSGDAGAREGYTF. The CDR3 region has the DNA TGTGCCAGCAGCGGGGATGCGGGGGCAAGGGAGGGCTACACCTTC. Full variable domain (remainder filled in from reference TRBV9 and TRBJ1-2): DSGVTQTPKHLITATGQRVTLRCSPRSGDLSVYWYQQSLDQGLQFLIQYYNGEERAKGNILERFSAQQFPDLHSELNLSSLELGDSALYFCASSGDAGAREGYTFGSGTRLTVV.

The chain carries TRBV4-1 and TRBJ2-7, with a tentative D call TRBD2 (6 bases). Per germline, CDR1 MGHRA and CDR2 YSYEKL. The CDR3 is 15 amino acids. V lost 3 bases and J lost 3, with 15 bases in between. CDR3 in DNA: TGCGCCAGCAGCCAGGAAGCGGGCCTATTCTACGAGCAGTACTTC. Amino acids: CASSQEAGLFYEQYF.

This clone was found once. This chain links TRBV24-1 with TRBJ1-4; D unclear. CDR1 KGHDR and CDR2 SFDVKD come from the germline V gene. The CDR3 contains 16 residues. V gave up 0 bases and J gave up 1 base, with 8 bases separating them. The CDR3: CATSDLREETNEKLFF. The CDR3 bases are TGTGCCACCAGTGATTTGCGGGAGGAAACTAATGAAAAACTGTTTTTT.

The CDR3 sequence: CASSPTTGPNQPQHF. CDR3 nucleotides: TGTGCCAGCAGCCCAACGACAGGGCCCAATCAGCCCCAGCATTTT. The V gene is TRBV7-2, the J gene TRBJ1-5, with 7 bases lining up with TRBD1. Germline CDR1 and CDR2: SGHTA and FQGNSA. The V segment lost 5 bases and the J segment 3 bases; nucleotides outside the gene matches: 7. The CDR3 spans 15 residues.

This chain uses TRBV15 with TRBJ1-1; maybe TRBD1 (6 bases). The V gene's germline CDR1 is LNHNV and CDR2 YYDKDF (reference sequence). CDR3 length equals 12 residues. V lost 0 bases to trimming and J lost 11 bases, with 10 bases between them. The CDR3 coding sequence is TGTGCCACCAGCAGAGATGCAGGGGCGGCTTTCTTT. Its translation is CATSRDAGAAFF.

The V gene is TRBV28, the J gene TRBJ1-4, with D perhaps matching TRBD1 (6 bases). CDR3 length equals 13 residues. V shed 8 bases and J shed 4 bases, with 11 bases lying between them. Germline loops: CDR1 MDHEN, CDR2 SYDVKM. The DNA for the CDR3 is TGTGCCAGCCGACAGGTCCTTAATGAAAAACTGTTTTTT. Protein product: CASRQVLNEKLFF.

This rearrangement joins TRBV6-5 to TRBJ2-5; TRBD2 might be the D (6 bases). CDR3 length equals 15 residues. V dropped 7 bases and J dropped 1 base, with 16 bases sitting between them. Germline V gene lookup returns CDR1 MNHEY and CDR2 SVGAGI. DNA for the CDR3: TGTGCCAGCACCGAGGAGCGGGCTGGCCAAGAGACCCAGTACTTC. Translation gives CASTEERAGQETQYF.

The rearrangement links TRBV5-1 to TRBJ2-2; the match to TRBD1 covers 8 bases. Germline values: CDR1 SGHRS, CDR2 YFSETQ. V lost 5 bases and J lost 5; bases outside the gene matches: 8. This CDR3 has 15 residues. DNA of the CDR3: TGCGCCAGCAGTCGCGACAGGGGTGGGACCGGGGAGCTGTTTTTT. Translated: CASSRDRGGTGELFF.

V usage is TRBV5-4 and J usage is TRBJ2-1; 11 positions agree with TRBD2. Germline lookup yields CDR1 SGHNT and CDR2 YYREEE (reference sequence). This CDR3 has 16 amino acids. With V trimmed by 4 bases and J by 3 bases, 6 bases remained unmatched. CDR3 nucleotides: TGTGCCAGCAGCCCGGTAGCGGGAGGGTACTACAATGAGCAGTTCTTC. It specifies CASSPVAGGYYNEQFF.

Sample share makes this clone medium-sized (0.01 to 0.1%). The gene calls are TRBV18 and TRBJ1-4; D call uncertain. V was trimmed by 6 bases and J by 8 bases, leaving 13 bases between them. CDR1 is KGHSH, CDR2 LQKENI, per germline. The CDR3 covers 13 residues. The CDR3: CASSPGSQEKLFF. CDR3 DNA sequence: TGTGCCAGCTCCCCGGGTAGCCAAGAAAAACTGTTTTTT. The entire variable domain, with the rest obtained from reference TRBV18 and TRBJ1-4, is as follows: NAGVMQNPRHLVRRRGQEARLRCSPMKGHSHVYWYRQLPEEGLKFMVYLQKENIIDESGMPKERFSAEFPKEGPSILRIQQVVRGDSAAYFCASSPGSQEKLFFGSGTQLSVL.